This TCR beta chain was recovered during a study of blood T cell repertoires in COVID-19. As for the study in general: The United States, Italy and Spain provided the acute and convalescent COVID-19 samples.

Germline CDR1 and CDR2: SGHTA and FQGTGA. The CDR3 consists of 14 residues. V lost 1 base, J lost 1 base, and 7 bases lay in between. In the authors' methods: Nucleated cell number was recorded as an estimate derived from reference gene primer amplification. Clones were sequenced by immunoSEQ multiplex PCR, and TCRdb holds only the in-frame ones, with some missing. V, J and clone size derive from that table, while D and trimming were established from the DNA sequence. Among tens of thousands of clones listed, approximately 79% were seen once. This clone showed up many times. The sequence derives from a human donor in a cohort sampled during active COVID-19. This chain uses TRBV7-3 with TRBJ1-1, with unresolved D. The sequenced material came from peripheral blood. The chain's CDR3 is CASSLRGANTEAFF. The CDR3 DNA reads as TGTGCCAGCAGCTTAAGGGGAGCGAACACTGAAGCTTTCTTT.